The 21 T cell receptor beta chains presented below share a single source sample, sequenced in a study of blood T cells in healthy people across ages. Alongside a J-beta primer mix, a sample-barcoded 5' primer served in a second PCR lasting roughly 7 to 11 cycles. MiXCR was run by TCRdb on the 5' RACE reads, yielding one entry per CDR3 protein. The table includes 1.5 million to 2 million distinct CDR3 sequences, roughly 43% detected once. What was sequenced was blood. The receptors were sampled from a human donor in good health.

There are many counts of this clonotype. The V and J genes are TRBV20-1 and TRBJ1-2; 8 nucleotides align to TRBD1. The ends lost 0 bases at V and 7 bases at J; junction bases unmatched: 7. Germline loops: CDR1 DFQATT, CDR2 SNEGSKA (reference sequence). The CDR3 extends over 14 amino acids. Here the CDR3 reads CSARDRQGARGYTF. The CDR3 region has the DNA TGCAGTGCTAGAGATCGTCAGGGGGCGCGTGGCTACACCTTC.

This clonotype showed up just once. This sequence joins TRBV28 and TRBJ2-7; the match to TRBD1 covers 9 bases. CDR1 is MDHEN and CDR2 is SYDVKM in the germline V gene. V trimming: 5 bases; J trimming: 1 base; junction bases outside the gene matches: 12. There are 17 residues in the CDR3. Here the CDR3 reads CASSRFPGQGTSYEQYF. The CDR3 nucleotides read TGTGCCAGCAGTCGATTTCCGGGACAGGGTACTTCCTACGAGCAGTACTTC.

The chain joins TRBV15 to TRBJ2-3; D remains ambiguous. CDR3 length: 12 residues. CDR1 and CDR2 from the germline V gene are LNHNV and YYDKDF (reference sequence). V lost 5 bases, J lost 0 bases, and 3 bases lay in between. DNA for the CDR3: TGTGCCACCAGCTTCAGCACAGATACGCAGTATTTT. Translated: CATSFSTDTQYF.

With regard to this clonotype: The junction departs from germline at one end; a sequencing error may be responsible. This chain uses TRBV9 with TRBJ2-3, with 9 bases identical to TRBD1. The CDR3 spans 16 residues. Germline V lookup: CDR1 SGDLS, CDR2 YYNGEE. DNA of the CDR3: TGTGCCAGCAGCGCACGCTTGACAGGGGGGACAGGTACGCAGTATTTT. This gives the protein CASSARLTGGTGTQYF.

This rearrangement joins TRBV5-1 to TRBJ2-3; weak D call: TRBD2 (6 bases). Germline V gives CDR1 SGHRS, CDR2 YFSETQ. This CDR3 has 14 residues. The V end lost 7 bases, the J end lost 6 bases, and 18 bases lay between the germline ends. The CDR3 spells CASASLPGDDTQYF. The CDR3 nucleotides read TGCGCCAGCGCCTCTCTACCGGGAGACGATACGCAGTATTTT.

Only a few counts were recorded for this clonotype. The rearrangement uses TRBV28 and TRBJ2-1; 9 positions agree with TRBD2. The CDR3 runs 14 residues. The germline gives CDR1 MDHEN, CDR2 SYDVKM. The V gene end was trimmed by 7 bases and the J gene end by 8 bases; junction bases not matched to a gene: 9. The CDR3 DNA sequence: TGTGCCAGCAAAATAGCGGGGGAACGGGATGAGCAGTTCTTC. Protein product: CASKIAGERDEQFF.

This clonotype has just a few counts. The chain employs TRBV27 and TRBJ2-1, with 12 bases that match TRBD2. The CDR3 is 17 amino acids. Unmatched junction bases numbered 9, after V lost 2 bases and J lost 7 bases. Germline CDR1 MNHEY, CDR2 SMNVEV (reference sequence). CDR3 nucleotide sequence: TGTGCCAGCAGTTTAGTTCTAGCGGGGGGGCCGTCGAATGAGCAGTTCTTC. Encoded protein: CASSLVLAGGPSNEQFF.

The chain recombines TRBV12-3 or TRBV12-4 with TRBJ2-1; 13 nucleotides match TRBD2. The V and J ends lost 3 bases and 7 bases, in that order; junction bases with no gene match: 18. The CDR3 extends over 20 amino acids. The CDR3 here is CASSFPSHQLTSGGSNEQFF. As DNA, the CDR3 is TGTGCCAGCAGTTTCCCCTCGCACCAGCTGACTAGCGGGGGGTCGAATGAGCAGTTCTTC.

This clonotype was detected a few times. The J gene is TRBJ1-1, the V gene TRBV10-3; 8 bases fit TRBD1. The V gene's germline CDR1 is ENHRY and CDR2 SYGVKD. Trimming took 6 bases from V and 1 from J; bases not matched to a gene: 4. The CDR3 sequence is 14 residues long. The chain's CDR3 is CAISRTGGNTEAFF. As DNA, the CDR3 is TGTGCCATCAGCCGAACAGGGGGGAACACTGAAGCTTTCTTT.

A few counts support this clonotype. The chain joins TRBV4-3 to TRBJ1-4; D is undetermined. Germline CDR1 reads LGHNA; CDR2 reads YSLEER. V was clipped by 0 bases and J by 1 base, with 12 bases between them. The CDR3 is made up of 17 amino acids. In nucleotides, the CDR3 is TGCGCCAGCAGCCAAGATCCGAGGCCCCGAACTAATGAAAAACTGTTTTTT. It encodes CASSQDPRPRTNEKLFF.

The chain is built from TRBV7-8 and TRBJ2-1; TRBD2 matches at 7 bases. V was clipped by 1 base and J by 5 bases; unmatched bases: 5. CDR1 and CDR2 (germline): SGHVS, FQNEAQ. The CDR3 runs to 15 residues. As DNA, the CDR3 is TGTGCCAGCAGCTTAGACGGGGGGTTACACAATGAGCAGTTCTTC. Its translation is CASSLDGGLHNEQFF.

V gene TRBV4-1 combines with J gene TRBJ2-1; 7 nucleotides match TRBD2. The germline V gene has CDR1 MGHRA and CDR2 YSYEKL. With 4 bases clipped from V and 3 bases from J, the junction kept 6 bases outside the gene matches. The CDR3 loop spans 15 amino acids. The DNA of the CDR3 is TGCGCCAGCAGCCTTCTGGGACTAAACTACAATGAGCAGTTCTTC. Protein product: CASSLLGLNYNEQFF.

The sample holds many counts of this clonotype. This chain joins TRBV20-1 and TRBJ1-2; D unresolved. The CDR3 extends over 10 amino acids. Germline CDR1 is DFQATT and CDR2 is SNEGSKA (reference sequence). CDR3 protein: CSALNYGYTF. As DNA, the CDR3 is TGCAGCGCTCTGAACTATGGCTACACCTTC.

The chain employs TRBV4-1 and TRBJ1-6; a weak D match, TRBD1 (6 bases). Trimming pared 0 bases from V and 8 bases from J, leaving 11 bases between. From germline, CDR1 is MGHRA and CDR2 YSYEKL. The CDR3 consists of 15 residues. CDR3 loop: CASSQDAGGYSPLHF. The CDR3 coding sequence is TGCGCCAGCAGCCAAGACGCCGGGGGCTATTCACCCCTCCACTTT.

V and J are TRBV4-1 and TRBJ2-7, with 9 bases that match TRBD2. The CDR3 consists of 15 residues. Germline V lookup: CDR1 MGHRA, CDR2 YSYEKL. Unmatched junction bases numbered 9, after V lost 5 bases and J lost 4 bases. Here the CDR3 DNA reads TGCGCCAGCAGCGGGCTGGCTAGCGGGGATTACGAGCAGTACTTC. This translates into CASSGLASGDYEQYF.

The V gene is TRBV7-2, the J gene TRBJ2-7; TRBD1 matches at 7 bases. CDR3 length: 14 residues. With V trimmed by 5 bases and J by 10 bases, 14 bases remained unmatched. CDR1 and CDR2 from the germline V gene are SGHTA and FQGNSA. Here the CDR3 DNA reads TGTGCCAGCAGCCGATCAGGGGGTTTTTGGGCCCAGTACTTC. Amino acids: CASSRSGGFWAQYF.

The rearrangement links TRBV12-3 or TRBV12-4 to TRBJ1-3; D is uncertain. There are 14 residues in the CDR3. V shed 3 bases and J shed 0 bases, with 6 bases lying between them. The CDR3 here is CASSFGDSGNTIYF. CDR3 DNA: TGTGCCAGCAGTTTCGGGGACTCTGGAAACACCATATATTTT.

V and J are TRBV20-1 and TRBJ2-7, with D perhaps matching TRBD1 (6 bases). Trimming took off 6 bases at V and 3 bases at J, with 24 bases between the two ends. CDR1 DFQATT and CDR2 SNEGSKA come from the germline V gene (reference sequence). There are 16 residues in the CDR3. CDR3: CSAPPGAQPLLYEQYF. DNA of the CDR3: TGCAGTGCCCCTCCAGGGGCTCAACCCCTTCTCTACGAGCAGTACTTC.

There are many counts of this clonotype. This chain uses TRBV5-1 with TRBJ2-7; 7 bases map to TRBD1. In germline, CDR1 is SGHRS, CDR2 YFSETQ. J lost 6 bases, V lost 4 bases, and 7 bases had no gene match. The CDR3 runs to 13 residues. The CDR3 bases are TGCGCCAGCAGCCCCATGACAGGGATCGAGCAGTACTTC. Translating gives CASSPMTGIEQYF. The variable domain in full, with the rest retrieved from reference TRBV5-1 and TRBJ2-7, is KAGVTQTPRYLIKTRGQQVTLSCSPISGHRSVSWYQQTPGQGLQFLFEYFSETQRNKGNFPGRFSGRQFSNSRSEMNVSTLELGDSALYLCASSPMTGIEQYFGPGTRLTVT.

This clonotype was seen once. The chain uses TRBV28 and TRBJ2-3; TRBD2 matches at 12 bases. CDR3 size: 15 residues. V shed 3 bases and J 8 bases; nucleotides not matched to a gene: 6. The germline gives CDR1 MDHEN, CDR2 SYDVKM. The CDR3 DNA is TGTGCCAGCAGTTTTTTGTCTAGCGGGGGGGGTACGCAGTATTTT. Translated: CASSFLSSGGGTQYF.

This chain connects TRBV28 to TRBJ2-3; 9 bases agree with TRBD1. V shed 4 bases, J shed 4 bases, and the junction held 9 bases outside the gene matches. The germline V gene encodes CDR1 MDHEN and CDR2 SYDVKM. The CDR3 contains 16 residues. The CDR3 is CASSYQTGGGADTQYF. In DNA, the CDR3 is TGTGCCAGCAGTTACCAGACAGGGGGAGGAGCAGATACGCAGTATTTT.